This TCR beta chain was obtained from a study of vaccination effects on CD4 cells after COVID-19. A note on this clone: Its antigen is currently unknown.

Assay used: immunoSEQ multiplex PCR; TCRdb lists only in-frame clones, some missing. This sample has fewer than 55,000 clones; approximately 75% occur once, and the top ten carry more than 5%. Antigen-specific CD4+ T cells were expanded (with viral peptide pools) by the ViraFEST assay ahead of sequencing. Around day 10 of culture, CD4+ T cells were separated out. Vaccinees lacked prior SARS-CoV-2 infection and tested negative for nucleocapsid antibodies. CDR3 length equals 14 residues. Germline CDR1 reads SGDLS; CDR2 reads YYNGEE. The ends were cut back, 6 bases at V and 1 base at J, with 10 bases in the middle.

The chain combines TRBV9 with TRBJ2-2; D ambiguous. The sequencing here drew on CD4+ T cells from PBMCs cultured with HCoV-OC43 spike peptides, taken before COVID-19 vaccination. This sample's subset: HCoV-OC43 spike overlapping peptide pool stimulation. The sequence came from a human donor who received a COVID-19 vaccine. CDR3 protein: CASTSRWNTGELFF. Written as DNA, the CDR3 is TGTGCCAGCACGTCCAGGTGGAACACCGGGGAGCTGTTTTTT.